This T cell receptor (beta chain) was retrieved from a study of T cells after somatic rescue of genetic block (dated by TCRdb to about 2020). Some background on the complete study: The study assessed how robust, over the long term, a T-cell system was when the system had developed through somatic rescue of a genetic block in T-cell development.

Libraries were constructed by the immunoSEQ multiplex PCR assay. The table comes from immuneACCESS by way of TCRdb, which keeps in-frame sequences with V and J called. Part of the clones is missing from these tables; in studies checked, under half for an unresolved V gene and the rest for unknown reasons. This sample has roughly 120,000 clones in its table, and 75% to 95% of those were observed once. The ten most abundant clones make up around 1.5% of the sample. CDR1 and CDR2 are drawn from the germline V gene: LGHNA, YSLEER. The CDR3 covers 13 residues, taking in both the cysteine and the phenylalanine. Only the CDR3 DNA is retained, 39 bases long and in frame from the first base. Trimming removed 4 bases from V and 3 bases from J, leaving 10 bases between the germline ends. This clone was observed a single time. Which antigen it targets is not known. Within one base of it there is no much larger clone, and no base qualities were kept.

The sample consisted of peripheral blood mononuclear cells (PBMCs). This TCR came from a woman between 18 and 29 years old. The chain was built from TRBV4-3 and TRBJ2-7, with TRBD1 tentatively as D gene (6 bases match). This receptor has the CDR3 CASSPGQFYEQYF. In nucleotide form, the sequence is TGCGCCAGCAGCCCCGGACAGTTCTACGAGCAGTACTTC.